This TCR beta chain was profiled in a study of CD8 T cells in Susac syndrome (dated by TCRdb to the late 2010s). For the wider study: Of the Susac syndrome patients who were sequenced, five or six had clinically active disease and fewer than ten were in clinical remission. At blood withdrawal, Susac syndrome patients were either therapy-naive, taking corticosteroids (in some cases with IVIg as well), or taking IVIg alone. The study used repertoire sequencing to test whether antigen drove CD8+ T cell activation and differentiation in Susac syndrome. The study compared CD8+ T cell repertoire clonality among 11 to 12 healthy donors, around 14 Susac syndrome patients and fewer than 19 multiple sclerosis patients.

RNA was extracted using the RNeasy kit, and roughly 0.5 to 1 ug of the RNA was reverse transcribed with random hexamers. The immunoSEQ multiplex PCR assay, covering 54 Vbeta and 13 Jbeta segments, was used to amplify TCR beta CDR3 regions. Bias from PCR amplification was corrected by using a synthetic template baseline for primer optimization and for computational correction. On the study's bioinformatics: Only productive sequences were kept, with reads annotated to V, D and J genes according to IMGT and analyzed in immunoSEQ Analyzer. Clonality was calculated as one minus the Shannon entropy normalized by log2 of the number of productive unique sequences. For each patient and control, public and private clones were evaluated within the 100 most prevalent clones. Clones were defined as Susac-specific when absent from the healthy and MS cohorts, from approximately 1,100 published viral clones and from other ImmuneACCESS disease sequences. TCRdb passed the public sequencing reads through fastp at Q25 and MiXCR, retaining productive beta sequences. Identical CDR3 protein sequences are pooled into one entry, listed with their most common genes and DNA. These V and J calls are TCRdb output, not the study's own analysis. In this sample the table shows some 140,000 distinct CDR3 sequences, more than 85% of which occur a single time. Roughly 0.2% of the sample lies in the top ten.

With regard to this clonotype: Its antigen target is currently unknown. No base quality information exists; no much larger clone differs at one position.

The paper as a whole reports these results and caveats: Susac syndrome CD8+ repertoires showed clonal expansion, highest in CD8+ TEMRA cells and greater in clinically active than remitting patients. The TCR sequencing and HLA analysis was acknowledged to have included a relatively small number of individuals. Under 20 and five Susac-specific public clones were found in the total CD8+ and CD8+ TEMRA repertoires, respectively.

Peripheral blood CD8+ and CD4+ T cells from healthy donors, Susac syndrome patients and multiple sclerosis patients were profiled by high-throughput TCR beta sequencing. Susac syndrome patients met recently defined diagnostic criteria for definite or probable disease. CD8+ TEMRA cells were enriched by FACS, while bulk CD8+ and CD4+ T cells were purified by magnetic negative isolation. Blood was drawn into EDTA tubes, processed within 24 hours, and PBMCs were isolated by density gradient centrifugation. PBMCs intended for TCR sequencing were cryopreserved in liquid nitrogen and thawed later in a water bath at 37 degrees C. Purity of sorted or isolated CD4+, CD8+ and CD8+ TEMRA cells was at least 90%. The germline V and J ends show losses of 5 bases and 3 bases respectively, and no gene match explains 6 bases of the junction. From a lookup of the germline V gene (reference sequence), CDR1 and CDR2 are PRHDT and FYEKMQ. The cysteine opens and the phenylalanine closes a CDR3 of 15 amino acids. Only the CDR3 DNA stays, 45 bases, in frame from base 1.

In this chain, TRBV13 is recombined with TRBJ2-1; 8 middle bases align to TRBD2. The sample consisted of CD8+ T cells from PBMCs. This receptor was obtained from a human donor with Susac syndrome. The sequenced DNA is TGTGCCAGCAGCCACGGACTAGCCCTCTACAATGAGCAGTTCTTC. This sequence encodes CASSHGLALYNEQFF.